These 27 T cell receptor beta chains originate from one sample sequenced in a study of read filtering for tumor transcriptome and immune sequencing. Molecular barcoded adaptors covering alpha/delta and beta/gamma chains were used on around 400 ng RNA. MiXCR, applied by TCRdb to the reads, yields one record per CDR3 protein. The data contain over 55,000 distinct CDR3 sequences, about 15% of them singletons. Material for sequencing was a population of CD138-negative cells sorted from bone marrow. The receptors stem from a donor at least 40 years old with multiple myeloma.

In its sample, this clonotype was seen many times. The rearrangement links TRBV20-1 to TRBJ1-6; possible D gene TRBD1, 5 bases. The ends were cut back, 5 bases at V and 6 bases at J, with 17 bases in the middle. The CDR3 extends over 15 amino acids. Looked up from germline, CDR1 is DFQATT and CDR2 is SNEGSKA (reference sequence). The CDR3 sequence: CSARREFGSNSPLHF. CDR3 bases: TGCAGTGCTCGCAGGGAGTTTGGTAGTAATTCACCCCTCCACTTT.

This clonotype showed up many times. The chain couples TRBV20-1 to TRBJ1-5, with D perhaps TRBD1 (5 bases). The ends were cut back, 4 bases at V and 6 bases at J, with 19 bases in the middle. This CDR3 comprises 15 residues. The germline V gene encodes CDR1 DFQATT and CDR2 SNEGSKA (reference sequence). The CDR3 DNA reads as TGCAGTGCTACCCCGAATAGGGGAGGGAGTCAGCCCCAGCATTTT. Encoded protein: CSATPNRGGSQPQHF.

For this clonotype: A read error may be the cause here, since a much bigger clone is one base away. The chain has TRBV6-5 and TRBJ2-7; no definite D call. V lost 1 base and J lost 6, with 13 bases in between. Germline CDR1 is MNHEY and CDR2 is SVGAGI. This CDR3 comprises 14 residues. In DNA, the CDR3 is TGTGCCAGCAGTTACTTTGCAGACTCATGCGAGCAGTACTTC. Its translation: CASSYFADSCEQYF.

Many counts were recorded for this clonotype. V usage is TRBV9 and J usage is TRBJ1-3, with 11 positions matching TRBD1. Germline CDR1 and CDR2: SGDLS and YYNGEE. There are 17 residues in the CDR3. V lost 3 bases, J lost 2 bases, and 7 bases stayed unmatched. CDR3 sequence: CASSGGQGAMAGNTIYF. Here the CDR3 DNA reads TGTGCCAGCAGCGGCGGACAGGGGGCGATGGCTGGAAACACCATATATTTT.

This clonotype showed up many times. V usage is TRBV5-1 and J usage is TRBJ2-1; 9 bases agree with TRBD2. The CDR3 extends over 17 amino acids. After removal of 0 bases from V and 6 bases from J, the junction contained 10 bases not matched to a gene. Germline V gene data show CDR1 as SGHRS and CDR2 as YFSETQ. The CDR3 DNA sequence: TGCGCCAGCAGCTTGGCCATGGCGGGAGGGTCCGCCAATGAGCAGTTCTTC. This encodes CASSLAMAGGSANEQFF.

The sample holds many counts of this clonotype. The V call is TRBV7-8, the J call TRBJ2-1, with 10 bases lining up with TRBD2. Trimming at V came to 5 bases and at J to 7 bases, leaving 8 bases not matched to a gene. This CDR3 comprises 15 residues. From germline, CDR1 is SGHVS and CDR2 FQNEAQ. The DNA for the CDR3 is TGTGCCAGCAGCAGTTTTCGGACTAGCGGTAATGAGCAGTTCTTC. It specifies CASSSFRTSGNEQFF.

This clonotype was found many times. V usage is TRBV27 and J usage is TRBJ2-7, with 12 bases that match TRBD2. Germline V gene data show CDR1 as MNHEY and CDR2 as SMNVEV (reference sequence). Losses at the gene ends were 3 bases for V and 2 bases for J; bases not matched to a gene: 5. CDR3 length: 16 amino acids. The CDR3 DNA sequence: TGTGCCAGCAGTTTCGCGACTAGCGGGAGAGCCTACGAGCAGTACTTC. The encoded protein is CASSFATSGRAYEQYF.

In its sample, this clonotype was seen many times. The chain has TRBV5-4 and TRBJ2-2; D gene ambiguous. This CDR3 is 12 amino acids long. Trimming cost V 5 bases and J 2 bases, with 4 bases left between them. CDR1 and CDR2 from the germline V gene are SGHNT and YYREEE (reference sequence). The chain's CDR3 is CASRYNTGELFF. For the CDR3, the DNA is TGTGCCAGCAGATATAACACCGGGGAGCTGTTTTTT.

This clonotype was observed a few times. CDR3 bases: TGTGCCAGCAGGACCGGGAACACTGAAGCTTTCTTT. Its translation is CASRTGNTEAFF. V gene TRBV6-2 or TRBV6-3 combines with J gene TRBJ1-1; D not resolved. V gave up 6 bases and J gave up 1 base, with 6 bases separating them. Germline CDR1 is MNHEY and CDR2 is SVGEGT. The CDR3 is 12 amino acids.

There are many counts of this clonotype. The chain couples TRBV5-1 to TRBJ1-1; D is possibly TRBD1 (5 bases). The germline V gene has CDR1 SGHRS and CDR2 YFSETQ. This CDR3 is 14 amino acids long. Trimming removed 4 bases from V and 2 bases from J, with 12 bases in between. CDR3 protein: CASSIREGNTEAFF. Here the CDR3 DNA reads TGCGCCAGCAGCATCAGGGAAGGAAACACTGAAGCTTTCTTT.

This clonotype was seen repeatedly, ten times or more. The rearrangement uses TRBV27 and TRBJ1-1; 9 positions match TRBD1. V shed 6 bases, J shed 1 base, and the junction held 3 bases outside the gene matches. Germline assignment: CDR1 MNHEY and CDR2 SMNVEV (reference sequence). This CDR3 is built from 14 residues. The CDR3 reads CASSEQGANTEAFF. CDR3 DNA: TGTGCCAGCAGCGAACAGGGGGCGAACACTGAAGCTTTCTTT.

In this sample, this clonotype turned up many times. This chain's CDR3 is CASSLSSGSSYEQYF. The CDR3 DNA reads as TGTGCCAGCAGTTTATCTAGCGGGAGCTCCTACGAGCAGTACTTC. The chain carries TRBV27 and TRBJ2-7; 9 bases line up with TRBD2. The CDR3 is 15 amino acids. The V segment lost 0 bases and the J segment 0 bases; nucleotides outside the gene matches: 0. Per the germline V gene, CDR1 is MNHEY and CDR2 is SMNVEV (reference sequence).

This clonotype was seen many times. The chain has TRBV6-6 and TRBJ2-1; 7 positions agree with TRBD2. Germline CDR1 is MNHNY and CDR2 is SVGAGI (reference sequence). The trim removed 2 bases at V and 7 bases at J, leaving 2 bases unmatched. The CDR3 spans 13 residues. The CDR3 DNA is TGTGCCAGCAGTTACGTGGGACTAAATGAGCAGTTCTTC. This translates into CASSYVGLNEQFF.

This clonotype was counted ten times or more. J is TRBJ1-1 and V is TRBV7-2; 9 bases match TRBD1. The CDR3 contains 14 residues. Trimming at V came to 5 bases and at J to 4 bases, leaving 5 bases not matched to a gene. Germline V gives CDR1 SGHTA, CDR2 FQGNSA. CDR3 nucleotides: TGTGCCAGCAGCCCCCGGGACAGGGTCACTGAAGCTTTCTTT. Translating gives CASSPRDRVTEAFF.

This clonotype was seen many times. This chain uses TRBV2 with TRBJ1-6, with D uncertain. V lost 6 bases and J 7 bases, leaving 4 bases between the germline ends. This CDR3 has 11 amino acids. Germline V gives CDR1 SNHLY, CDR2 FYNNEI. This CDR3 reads CASSENSPLHF. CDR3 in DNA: TGTGCCAGCAGCGAGAATTCACCCCTCCACTTT.

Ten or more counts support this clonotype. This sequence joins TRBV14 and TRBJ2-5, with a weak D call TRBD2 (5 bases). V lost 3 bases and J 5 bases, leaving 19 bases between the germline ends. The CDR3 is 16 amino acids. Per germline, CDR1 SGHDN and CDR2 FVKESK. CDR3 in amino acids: CASSQMDGMLSETQYF. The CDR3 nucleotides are TGTGCCAGCAGCCAGATGGACGGGATGCTCAGTGAGACCCAGTACTTC.

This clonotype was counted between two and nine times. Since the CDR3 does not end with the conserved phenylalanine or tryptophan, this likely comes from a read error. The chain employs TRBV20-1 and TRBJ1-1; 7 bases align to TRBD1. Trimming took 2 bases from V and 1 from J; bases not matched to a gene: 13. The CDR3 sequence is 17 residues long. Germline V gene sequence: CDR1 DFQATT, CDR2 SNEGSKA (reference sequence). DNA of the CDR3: TGCAGTGCTAGACCGGACAGGCCGGCCGTGTGGAACACTGAAGCTTTCCTT. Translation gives CSARPDRPAVWNTEAFL.

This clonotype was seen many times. This CDR3 reads CASGLVAPQGERTF. The DNA for the CDR3 is TGTGCTAGTGGTTTGGTAGCGCCACAGGGGGAAAGGACCTTC. This chain connects TRBV12-5 to TRBJ1-2, with 8 bases that match TRBD1. Germline CDR1 is LGHNT and CDR2 is FRNRAP. CDR3 length: 14 residues. The ends lost 0 bases at V and 14 bases at J; junction bases unmatched: 11.

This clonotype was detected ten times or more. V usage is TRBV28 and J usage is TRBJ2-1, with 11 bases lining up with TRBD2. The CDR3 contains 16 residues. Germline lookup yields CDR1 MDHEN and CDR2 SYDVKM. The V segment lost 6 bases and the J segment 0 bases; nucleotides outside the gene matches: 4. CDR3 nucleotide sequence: TGTGCCAGCAGCCCCGGACTAGCGGGCTCCTACAATGAGCAGTTCTTC. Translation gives CASSPGLAGSYNEQFF. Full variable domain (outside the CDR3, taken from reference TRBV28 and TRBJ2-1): DVKVTQSSRYLVKRTGEKVFLECVQDMDHENMFWYRQDPGLGLRLIYFSYDVKMKEKGDIPEGYSVSREKKERFSLILESASTNQTSMYLCASSPGLAGSYNEQFFGPGTRLTVL.

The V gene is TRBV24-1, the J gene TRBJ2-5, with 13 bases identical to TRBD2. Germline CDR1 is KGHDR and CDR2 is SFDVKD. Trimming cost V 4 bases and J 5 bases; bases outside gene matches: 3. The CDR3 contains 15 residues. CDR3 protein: CATSEGTSGKETQYF. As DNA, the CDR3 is TGTGCCACCAGTGAGGGGACTAGCGGGAAGGAGACCCAGTACTTC.

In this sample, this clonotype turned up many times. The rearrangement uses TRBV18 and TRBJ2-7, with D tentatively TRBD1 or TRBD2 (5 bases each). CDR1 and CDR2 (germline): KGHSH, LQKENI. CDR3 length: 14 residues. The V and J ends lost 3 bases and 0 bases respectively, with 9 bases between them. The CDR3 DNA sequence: TGTGCCAGCTCACCCGGGACGAACTCCTACGAGCAGTACTTC. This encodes CASSPGTNSYEQYF. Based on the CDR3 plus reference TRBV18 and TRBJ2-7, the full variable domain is NAGVMQNPRHLVRRRGQEARLRCSPMKGHSHVYWYRQLPEEGLKFMVYLQKENIIDESGMPKERFSAEFPKEGPSILRIQQVVRGDSAAYFCASSPGTNSYEQYFGPGTRLTVT.

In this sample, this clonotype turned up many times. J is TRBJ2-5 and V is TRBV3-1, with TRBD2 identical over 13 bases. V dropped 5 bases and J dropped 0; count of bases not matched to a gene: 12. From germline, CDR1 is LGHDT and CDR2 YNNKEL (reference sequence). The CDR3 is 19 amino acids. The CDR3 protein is CASSGSTSGRRRNQETQYF. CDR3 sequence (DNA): TGTGCCAGCAGCGGATCGACTAGCGGGAGGCGGCGGAACCAAGAGACCCAGTACTTC.

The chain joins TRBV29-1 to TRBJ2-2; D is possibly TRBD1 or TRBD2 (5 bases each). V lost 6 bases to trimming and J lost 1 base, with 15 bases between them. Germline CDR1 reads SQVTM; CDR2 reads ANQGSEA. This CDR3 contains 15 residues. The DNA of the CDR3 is TGCAGCGTAGTAGCCGGGACGGAGAACACCGGGGAGCTGTTTTTT. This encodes CSVVAGTENTGELFF.

The CDR3 loop is CASSWGAVGNTEAFF. The CDR3 nucleotides read TGCGCCAGCAGCTGGGGCGCGGTCGGGAACACTGAAGCTTTCTTT. The V call is TRBV5-1, the J call TRBJ1-1; tentative D call: TRBD1 (5 bases). The CDR3 contains 15 residues. Trimming removed 3 bases from V and 1 base from J, with 13 bases in between. Germline CDR1 SGHRS, CDR2 YFSETQ.

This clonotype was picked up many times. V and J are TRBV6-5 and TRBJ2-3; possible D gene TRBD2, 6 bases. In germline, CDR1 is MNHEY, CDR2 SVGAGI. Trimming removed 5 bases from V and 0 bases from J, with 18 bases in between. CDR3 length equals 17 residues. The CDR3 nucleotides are TGTGCCAGCAGTCCGGTAGGGCGGGCGGGGAGCACAGATACGCAGTATTTT. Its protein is CASSPVGRAGSTDTQYF.

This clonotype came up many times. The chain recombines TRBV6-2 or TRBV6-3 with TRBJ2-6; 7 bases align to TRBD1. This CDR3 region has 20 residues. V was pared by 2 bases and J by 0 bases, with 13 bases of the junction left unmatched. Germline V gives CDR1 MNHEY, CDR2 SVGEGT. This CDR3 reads CASSYPTIPGQSSGANVLTF. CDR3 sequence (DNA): TGTGCCAGCAGTTACCCCACTATTCCGGGACAGAGCTCTGGGGCCAACGTCCTGACTTTC.

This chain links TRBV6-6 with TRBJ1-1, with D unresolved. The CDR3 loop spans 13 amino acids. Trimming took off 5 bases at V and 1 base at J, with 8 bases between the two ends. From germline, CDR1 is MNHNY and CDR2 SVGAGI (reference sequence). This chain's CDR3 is CASSHDSNTEAFF. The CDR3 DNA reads TGTGCCAGCAGTCATGATTCGAACACTGAAGCTTTCTTT.